A selection of T cell receptor beta chains follows, all from one sample in a study of T cells in Graves' hyperthyroidism and ophthalmopathy. One entry per CDR3 protein, called by TCRdb with MiXCR from the multiplex PCR reads. The sample yields 660,000 or so distinct CDR3 sequences, 20% to 25% seen once. Sample: blood. All receptors come from a man aged 25-45 years with Graves' ophthalmopathy. Each CDR3 is given with its conserved first and last residue. D genes are given only for firm matches. Size values are once, few and many counts, or a class for expanded clones, and some rows have none.

j_gene: TRBJ1-4; abundance: -; d_gene: TRBD1; v_gene: TRBV27; CDR3aa: CASSLRTGGWNEKLFF; CDR3nt: TGTGCCAGCAGTCTCCGGACAGGGGGCTGGAATGAAAAACTGTTTTTT
j_gene: TRBJ2-7; abundance: many; d_gene: TRBD2; v_gene: TRBV12-3/TRBV12-4; CDR3aa: CASSLGLAVSYEQYF; CDR3nt: TGTGCCAGCAGCTTAGGGCTAGCGGTCTCCTACGAGCAGTACTTC
j_gene: TRBJ1-1; abundance: many; d_gene: -; v_gene: TRBV28; CDR3aa: CASLGGRPEAFF; CDR3nt: TGTGCCAGCCTCGGGGGGCGACCCGAAGCTTTCTTT
j_gene: TRBJ2-2; abundance: -; d_gene: TRBD2; v_gene: TRBV4-1; CDR3aa: CASSHRTSGNTGELFF; CDR3nt: TGCGCCAGCAGCCATCGAACTAGCGGGAACACCGGGGAGCTGTTTTTT
j_gene: TRBJ2-1; abundance: few; d_gene: TRBD2; v_gene: TRBV29-1; CDR3aa: CSVDGLAGNEQFF; CDR3nt: TGCAGCGTTGACGGACTAGCAGGGAATGAGCAGTTCTTC
j_gene: TRBJ2-1; abundance: few; d_gene: TRBD2; v_gene: TRBV20-1; CDR3aa: CSARRSGTPNEQFF; CDR3nt: TGCAGTGCTAGAAGGAGCGGGACCCCCAATGAGCAGTTCTTC
j_gene: TRBJ2-2; abundance: -; d_gene: TRBD2; v_gene: TRBV7-2; CDR3aa: CASSTSSGRLNGELFF; CDR3nt: TGTGCCAGCAGCACTTCTAGCGGGAGATTGAACGGGGAGCTGTTTTTT
j_gene: TRBJ2-7; abundance: many; d_gene: TRBD1; v_gene: TRBV28; CDR3aa: CATYRGPYEQYF; CDR3nt: TGTGCCACCTACAGGGGCCCCTACGAGCAGTACTTC
j_gene: TRBJ2-1; abundance: few; d_gene: -; v_gene: TRBV20-1; CDR3aa: CSARASAKYNEQFF; CDR3nt: TGCAGTGCTAGAGCTAGCGCAAAATACAATGAGCAGTTCTTC
j_gene: TRBJ2-1; abundance: few; d_gene: -; v_gene: TRBV20-1; CDR3aa: CSASVLSNEQFF; CDR3nt: TGCAGTGCTAGCGTTCTGAGCAATGAGCAGTTCTTC
j_gene: TRBJ2-1; abundance: few; d_gene: -; v_gene: TRBV20-1; CDR3aa: CSARDSFNEQFF; CDR3nt: TGCAGTGCTAGAGATTCCTTCAATGAGCAGTTCTTC
j_gene: TRBJ2-1; abundance: -; d_gene: TRBD2; v_gene: TRBV20-1; CDR3aa: CSAGRTSRHEQFF; CDR3nt: TGCAGTGCAGGGAGGACTAGCAGACATGAGCAGTTCTTC
j_gene: TRBJ1-5; abundance: many; d_gene: -; v_gene: TRBV28; CDR3aa: CASSLVQGDQPQHF; CDR3nt: TGTGCCAGCAGTTTAGTACAGGGAGATCAGCCCCAGCATTTT
j_gene: TRBJ2-3; abundance: many; d_gene: -; v_gene: TRBV6-1; CDR3aa: CATVAGGGTDTQYF; CDR3nt: TGTGCCACCGTTGCGGGTGGGGGCACAGATACGCAGTATTTT
j_gene: TRBJ2-3; abundance: -; d_gene: TRBD2; v_gene: TRBV18; CDR3aa: CASSQGTSGSGTDTQYF; CDR3nt: TGTGCCAGCTCACAAGGGACTAGCGGGAGTGGGACAGATACGCAGTATTTT
j_gene: TRBJ2-4; abundance: -; d_gene: TRBD1; v_gene: TRBV7-2; CDR3aa: CASSFDRGPPFAENIQYF; CDR3nt: TGTGCCAGCAGCTTTGACAGGGGGCCACCCTTCGCCGAAAACATTCAGTACTTC
j_gene: TRBJ2-3; abundance: -; d_gene: -; v_gene: TRBV20-1; CDR3aa: CSAKIQGGADTQYF; CDR3nt: TGCAGTGCTAAGATTCAGGGGGGCGCAGATACGCAGTATTTT
j_gene: TRBJ2-5; abundance: few; d_gene: -; v_gene: TRBV14; CDR3aa: CASSRVGRNQETQYF; CDR3nt: TGTGCCAGCAGCCGCGTAGGACGGAACCAAGAGACCCAGTACTTC
j_gene: TRBJ1-5; abundance: few; d_gene: -; v_gene: TRBV6-1; CDR3aa: CASSFPGPYQPQHF; CDR3nt: TGTGCCAGCAGCTTCCCCGGGCCATATCAGCCCCAGCATTTT
j_gene: TRBJ2-3; abundance: many; d_gene: -; v_gene: TRBV7-3; CDR3aa: CASSLTGGPGTQYF; CDR3nt: TGTGCCAGCAGCTTAACGGGGGGACCGGGTACGCAGTATTTT
j_gene: TRBJ2-2; abundance: few; d_gene: TRBD2; v_gene: TRBV19; CDR3aa: CASKKSGSGRDTGELFF; CDR3nt: TGTGCCAGTAAGAAGTCCGGGAGCGGGAGAGACACCGGGGAGCTGTTTTTT
j_gene: TRBJ1-4; abundance: many; d_gene: -; v_gene: TRBV12-3/TRBV12-4; CDR3aa: CASSSRIGEKLFF; CDR3nt: TGTGCCAGCAGTTCCAGGATCGGAGAAAAACTGTTTTTT
j_gene: TRBJ2-1; abundance: few; d_gene: TRBD2; v_gene: TRBV15; CDR3aa: CAPRGRALGNEQFF; CDR3nt: TGTGCCCCGCGCGGGAGGGCCCTGGGAAATGAGCAGTTCTTC
j_gene: TRBJ1-5; abundance: -; d_gene: -; v_gene: TRBV5-1; CDR3aa: CASSELVGQPQHF; CDR3nt: TGCGCCAGCAGTGAATTGGTAGGTCAGCCCCAGCATTTT
j_gene: TRBJ2-3; abundance: -; d_gene: TRBD2; v_gene: TRBV30; CDR3aa: CAWRNSGGTDTQYF; CDR3nt: TGTGCCTGGCGGAATAGCGGGGGCACAGATACGCAGTATTTT
j_gene: TRBJ2-1; abundance: -; d_gene: -; v_gene: TRBV5-8; CDR3aa: CASSLAAWGYNEQFF; CDR3nt: TGTGCCAGCAGCTTGGCGGCGTGGGGGTACAATGAGCAGTTCTTC
j_gene: TRBJ1-6; abundance: few; d_gene: -; v_gene: TRBV12-3/TRBV12-4; CDR3aa: CASSPGGSYNSPLHF; CDR3nt: TGTGCCAGCAGTCCCGGTGGGAGCTATAATTCACCCCTCCACTTT
j_gene: TRBJ2-2; abundance: many; d_gene: -; v_gene: TRBV5-1; CDR3aa: CASSLEWGATGELFF; CDR3nt: TGCGCCAGCAGCTTGGAATGGGGCGCGACCGGGGAGCTGTTTTTT
j_gene: TRBJ2-6; abundance: -; d_gene: -; v_gene: TRBV11-1; CDR3aa: CASSFQWGADVLTF; CDR3nt: TGTGCCAGCAGCTTCCAGTGGGGGGCCGACGTCCTGACTTTC
j_gene: TRBJ2-7; abundance: -; d_gene: -; v_gene: TRBV7-8; CDR3aa: CASSPRRGQGGYEQYF; CDR3nt: TGTGCCAGCAGCCCCCGCCGCGGACAAGGAGGCTACGAGCAGTACTTC
j_gene: TRBJ2-7; abundance: -; d_gene: TRBD2; v_gene: TRBV4-2; CDR3aa: CASSQESGASSYEQYF; CDR3nt: TGTGCCAGCAGCCAAGAAAGCGGGGCTAGCTCCTACGAGCAGTACTTC
j_gene: TRBJ2-2; abundance: -; d_gene: -; v_gene: TRBV12-3/TRBV12-4; CDR3aa: CASRPRESFSWLFF; CDR3nt: TGTGCCAGCAGGCCCAGAGAGAGCTTCAGTTGGTTGTTTTTT
j_gene: TRBJ1-3; abundance: many; d_gene: -; v_gene: TRBV7-9; CDR3aa: CASSLEDGNTIYF; CDR3nt: TGTGCCAGCAGCTTAGAGGATGGAAACACCATATATTTT
j_gene: TRBJ2-2; abundance: few; d_gene: TRBD2; v_gene: TRBV28; CDR3aa: CASSLKAGGNTGELFF; CDR3nt: TGTGCCAGCAGCTTAAAAGCGGGAGGAAACACCGGGGAGCTGTTTTTT
j_gene: TRBJ2-1; abundance: -; d_gene: -; v_gene: TRBV29-1; CDR3aa: CSVWSSSYNEQFF; CDR3nt: TGCAGCGTTTGGTCCAGCTCCTACAATGAGCAGTTCTTC
j_gene: TRBJ2-1; abundance: many; d_gene: -; v_gene: TRBV5-4; CDR3aa: CASSLNRDNEQFF; CDR3nt: TGTGCCAGCAGCTTAAACAGGGACAATGAGCAGTTCTTC
j_gene: TRBJ1-2; abundance: few; d_gene: TRBD1; v_gene: TRBV9; CDR3aa: CASSVATTGNYGYTF; CDR3nt: TGTGCCAGCAGCGTAGCCACGACAGGGAACTATGGCTACACCTTC
j_gene: TRBJ1-4; abundance: -; d_gene: -; v_gene: TRBV12-3/TRBV12-4; CDR3aa: CASSLGLGGAGNEKLFF; CDR3nt: TGTGCCAGCAGTTTAGGGCTCGGGGGGGCCGGTAATGAAAAACTGTTTTTT
j_gene: TRBJ1-1; abundance: many; d_gene: -; v_gene: TRBV7-8; CDR3aa: CASSFSGRAEAFF; CDR3nt: TGTGCCAGCAGCTTTTCGGGGAGGGCTGAAGCTTTCTTT
j_gene: TRBJ2-3; abundance: -; d_gene: TRBD1; v_gene: TRBV7-2; CDR3aa: CASCRDRYSDTQYF; CDR3nt: TGTGCCAGCTGCCGGGACAGGTATTCAGATACGCAGTATTTT
j_gene: TRBJ2-1; abundance: few; d_gene: -; v_gene: TRBV28; CDR3aa: CASSTPRGRYNEQFF; CDR3nt: TGTGCCAGCAGCACCCCGCGTGGTAGATACAATGAGCAGTTCTTC
j_gene: TRBJ1-6; abundance: -; d_gene: -; v_gene: TRBV20-1; CDR3aa: CSASSSSSYNSPLHF; CDR3nt: TGCAGTGCTAGTTCAAGTAGCTCCTATAATTCACCCCTCCACTTT
j_gene: TRBJ1-1; abundance: -; d_gene: TRBD1; v_gene: TRBV3-1; CDR3aa: CASSQGLTGVNTEAFF; CDR3nt: TGTGCCAGCAGCCAAGGCCTGACAGGGGTGAACACTGAAGCTTTCTTT
j_gene: TRBJ2-7; abundance: many; d_gene: TRBD2; v_gene: TRBV7-2; CDR3aa: CASSLGTSGSSYEQYF; CDR3nt: TGTGCCAGCAGCCTAGGGACTAGCGGGAGCTCCTACGAGCAGTACTTC
j_gene: TRBJ2-3; abundance: few; d_gene: -; v_gene: TRBV6-1; CDR3aa: CASSPAGGTDTQYF; CDR3nt: TGTGCCAGCAGTCCCGCAGGGGGCACAGATACGCAGTATTTT
j_gene: TRBJ1-4; abundance: -; d_gene: -; v_gene: TRBV28; CDR3aa: CASRRGGSYEKLFF; CDR3nt: TGTGCCAGCAGGAGGGGGGGGAGTTATGAAAAACTGTTTTTT
j_gene: TRBJ2-3; abundance: few; d_gene: -; v_gene: TRBV12-3/TRBV12-4; CDR3aa: CASSPVRGGSTDTQYF; CDR3nt: TGTGCCAGCAGCCCCGTCAGGGGAGGGAGCACAGATACGCAGTATTTT
j_gene: TRBJ1-2; abundance: -; d_gene: TRBD1; v_gene: TRBV6-2/TRBV6-3; CDR3aa: CASSRALRGRAHGYTF; CDR3nt: TGTGCCAGCAGCCGGGCCCTCAGGGGGCGAGCCCATGGCTACACCTTC
j_gene: TRBJ2-3; abundance: -; d_gene: TRBD1; v_gene: TRBV30; CDR3aa: CAWSGRTGRTDTQYF; CDR3nt: TGTGCCTGGAGTGGACGGACAGGCCGCACAGATACGCAGTATTTT
j_gene: TRBJ1-5; abundance: many; d_gene: TRBD1; v_gene: TRBV30; CDR3aa: CAWSFPGQGQPQHF; CDR3nt: TGTGCCTGGAGTTTTCCGGGACAGGGCCAGCCCCAGCATTTT
j_gene: TRBJ2-3; abundance: -; d_gene: TRBD2; v_gene: TRBV9; CDR3aa: CASSVDGAGGLDTQYF; CDR3nt: TGTGCCAGCAGCGTAGACGGGGCGGGAGGTCTAGATACGCAGTATTTT